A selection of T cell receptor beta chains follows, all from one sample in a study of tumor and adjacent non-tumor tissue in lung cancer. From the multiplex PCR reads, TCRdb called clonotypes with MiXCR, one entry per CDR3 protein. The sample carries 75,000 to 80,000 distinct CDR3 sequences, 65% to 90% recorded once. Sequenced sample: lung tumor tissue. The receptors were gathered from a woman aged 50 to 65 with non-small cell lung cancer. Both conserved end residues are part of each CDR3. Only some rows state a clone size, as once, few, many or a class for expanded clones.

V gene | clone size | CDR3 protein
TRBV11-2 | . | CVSSLVLGPGELFF
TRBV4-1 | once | CASGQWVSETQNF
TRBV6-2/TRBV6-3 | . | CASGYGGGKTDTQYF
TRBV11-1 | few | CASSLGGEYEQYF
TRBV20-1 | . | CSAIVPYSYNEQFF
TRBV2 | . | CASSEQGITGELFF
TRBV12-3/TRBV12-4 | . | CASSRLAENEQIF
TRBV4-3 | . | CASSQGERGEQFF
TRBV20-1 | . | CIASTGRGTEVFF
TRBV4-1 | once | CSSSQDGGAFVGEQYF
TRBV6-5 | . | CASSSRAVGQNSNQPQHF
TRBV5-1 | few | CASSLGQRNQPQHF
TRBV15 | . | CATSRGGRLQPQHF
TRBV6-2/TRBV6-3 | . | CASSYIGRREQYF
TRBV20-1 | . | CNARDYTQRGYTF
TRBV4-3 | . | CASGQIYRTYADTQYF
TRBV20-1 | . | CSTGQGAFTLFF
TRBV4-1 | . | CASSRKPTGLASYNEQFF
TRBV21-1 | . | CASSVKQGVNNQPQHF
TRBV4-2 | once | CASSQVLAGNQETHYF
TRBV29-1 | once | CSAKRTISSTDTQYF
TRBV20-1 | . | CSARATSGTYNEHFF
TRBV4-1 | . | CASNQDQMGFRNEQFF
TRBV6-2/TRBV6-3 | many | CASSSQINRQTIYNEQFF
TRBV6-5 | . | CASRRTPHSNQPQYF
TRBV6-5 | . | CANSQGTFQDHDYTF
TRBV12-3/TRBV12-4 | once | CASSLTGKTDAFF
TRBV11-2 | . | CASNLVTFGELFF